This T cell receptor beta chain was obtained from a study of blood T cell repertoires in COVID-19. The method was immunoSEQ multiplex PCR; TCRdb's version includes in-frame clones alone and lacks a portion of them. The sample carries a few hundred thousand clones, approximately 90% recorded once. The CDR3 runs 14 residues. Germline V gene data show CDR1 as SGHTS and CDR2 as YDEGEE. V was clipped by 0 bases and J by 4 bases, with 7 bases between them. This clone was counted a few times. Sequenced material: PBMCs or T cells enriched from blood (not recorded which). The sequence derives from a woman aged 18-29 years who had recovered from COVID-19. The chain couples TRBV5-8 to TRBJ1-4; D is unclear. The CDR3 DNA follows: TGTGCCAGCAGCTTGGGCAGACTTAATGAAAAACTGTTTTTT. Amino acids: CASSLGRLNEKLFF. Full variable domain (missing parts from reference TRBV5-8 and TRBJ1-4): EAGVTQSPTHLIKTRGQQATLRCSPISGHTSVYWYQQALGLGLQFLLWYDEGEERNRGNFPPRFSGRQFPNYSSELNVNALELEDSALYLCASSLGRLNEKLFFGSGTQLSVL.